The clone carrying this TCR beta chain has at least ten counts. The antigen is not known. The TCR beta CDR3 regions underwent amplification using RNA transcripts as the source. Primed by the HTBI set, a first-round RT-PCR was run on the TCR CDR3. Each CDR3 protein gets one entry after TCRdb re-called the multiplex PCR reads with MiXCR. Of roughly 380,000 distinct CDR3 sequences detected, about 15% appear once; the ten largest clones hold approximately 11%. This sample stems from a study of T cells in Graves' hyperthyroidism and ophthalmopathy. Uncontrolled infection, other autoimmune disease, pregnancy and lactation each barred patients from inclusion. Diagnostic assessment was based on clinical symptoms, serum thyroxine and TRAb, thyroid ultrasound and orbital computed tomography. General study findings and limits: Progression to ophthalmopathy was predicted a median of 6.5 months early.

This CDR3 has 14 amino acids. Germline CDR1 and CDR2: DFQATT and SNEGSKA (reference sequence). This clonotype was sampled from a woman aged 60-75 years with Graves' hyperthyroidism. The chain combines TRBV20-1 with TRBJ2-5; the match to TRBD1 covers 8 bases. Sample: blood. This chain's CDR3 is CSFRRTGTQETQYF. CDR3 coding DNA: TGCAGCTTTCGGAGGACAGGGACACAAGAGACCCAGTACTTC.